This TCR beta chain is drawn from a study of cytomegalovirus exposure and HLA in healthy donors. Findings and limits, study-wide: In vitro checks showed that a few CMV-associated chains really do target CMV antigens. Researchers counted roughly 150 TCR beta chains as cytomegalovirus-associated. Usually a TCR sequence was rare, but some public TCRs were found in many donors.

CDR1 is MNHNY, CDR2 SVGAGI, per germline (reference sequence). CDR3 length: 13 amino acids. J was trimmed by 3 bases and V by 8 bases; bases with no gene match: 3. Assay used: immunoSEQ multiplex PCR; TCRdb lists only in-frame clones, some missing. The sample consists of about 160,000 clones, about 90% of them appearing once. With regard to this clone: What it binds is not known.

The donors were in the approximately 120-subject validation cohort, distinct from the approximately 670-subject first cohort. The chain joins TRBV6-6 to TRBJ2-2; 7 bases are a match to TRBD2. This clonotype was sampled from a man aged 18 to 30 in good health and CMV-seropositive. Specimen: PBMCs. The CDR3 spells CASCGSDTGELFF. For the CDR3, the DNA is TGTGCCAGCTGCGGGAGCGACACCGGGGAGCTGTTTTTT.